This TCR beta chain emerged from a study of cytomegalovirus exposure and HLA in healthy donors (dated by TCRdb to about 2017). Describing the broader study: An earlier analysis of some 620 of the donors reported 250 to 300 Gb of sequence data and 117 million unique TCR beta sequences obtained from around 170 million T cells. Roughly 300 gigabases of sequencing data and 70 million to 100 million unique TCR sequences made up an early release that covered about 640 HLA-typed donors. Of the roughly 410 genotyped donors, approximately 80% were placed in the genetic ancestry cluster associated with self-reported Caucasian donors. The study aimed to test whether cataloging public T cell receptors could reveal signatures of past pathogen exposure. Using immunosequencing, the study profiled T cell repertoires from 500 to 800 subjects and related those repertoires to cytomegalovirus serostatus. Along with the roughly 700-subject first cohort, a separate validation cohort of over 90 different subjects was used. High-throughput TCR immunosequencing, statistical association of individual TCRs with disease status, and machine learning were combined to predict cytomegalovirus infection status. A later analysis re-examined previously published TCR beta repertoires from 600 to 700 donors and added high-resolution HLA genotyping to investigate patterns of TCR occurrence. In the later analysis, no new phenotypic data were used to find candidate immune exposures; instead, reliance was placed on TCR beta sequences and their occurrence across donors. In an earlier analysis of roughly 540 of the donors, high-throughput TCR beta sequencing was used to judge whether each TCR beta V gene segment behaved as functional or pseudogenic. Donor age, sex, ethnicity and CMV serostatus were collected together with the repertoire data. Genome-wide SNP genotypes for about 65% of the roughly 670 donors were used in a later genetic analysis, which treated that subset as a discovery cohort. All discovery cohort repertoires had been generated using a single sequencing platform. Class I and class II HLA loci were covered by the typing at four-digit resolution. The number of donors typed differed by locus, with about 629-640 for A, B, C, DRB1 and DQB1, 522 for DQA1, about 610 for DPA1, and under 490 for DPB1. Because of strong linkage in the cohort, five DR-DQ haplotypes were treated as single units for association and clustering. Among some 400 genotyped donors of the cohort, an average of approximately 200,000 unique TCR beta nucleotide sequences was sequenced per donor, of which about 19% were non-productive.

Overall results and qualifications from the work: The authors suggested that the approach could potentially be generalized to other disease states and immunological phenotypes. Immune exposure information for the cohort was limited to CMV serostatus. In an earlier analysis of roughly 560 of the donors, most TCR beta V segments were observed in productive rearrangements about 87% or about 30% of the time, broadly matching IMGT annotations. Several of the top co-occurrence clusters appeared to be linked to parvovirus B19, influenza, CMV and Epstein-Barr virus, according to a later analysis. A cluster of highly shared sequence variants was judged likely to be a technical artifact of the sequencing pipeline. Strong co-occurrence of HLA alleles, especially DR and DQ, made assigning TCR associations to individual alleles difficult. The classifier was reported to diagnose cytomegalovirus status with high specificity and sensitivity in both the original cohort and the validation cohort. Specific HLA alleles were associated with 16,951 TCR beta sequences at a false discovery rate of 0.05 in a later analysis. Because HLA typing was missing for some donors at each locus, association tests included only the typed subset. A further reported finding was that TCR beta sequences accurately predicted the HLA-A and HLA-B alleles for most subjects in the first cohort. Some IMGT-functional V segments, including TRBV6-2 and TRBV6-3, could not be distinguished by the 87-base-pair reads and were therefore excluded. A later analysis found that HLA-associated TCR beta chains were more clonally expanded and had lower generation probabilities than equally common non-associated chains. An association between a missense DCLRE1C variant and V-gene and J-gene trimming of TCR beta chains was found in a later genetic analysis and replicated in an independent cohort. The presence/absence analyses assumed that sequencing depth was roughly uniform across donors, and that assumption may not be true. Correlated functional status among segregating V segments might be attributable to linkage disequilibrium, but an unknown experimental factor could not be ruled out. Over 15 rarely observed V segments, including chromosome 9 orphons, were excluded from the earlier analysis of about 600 of the donors because counts were too low. Most TCR sequences were observed very rarely across donors, whereas some public TCRs were present in many individuals. Only TCR beta chains were sequenced in this cohort, and the absence of alpha or paired-chain data limited detectable features. A later genetic analysis reported fewer N-insertions in productive TCRs among donors in an Asian-associated ancestry cluster than the roughly 700-donor mean. Three of the identified cytomegalovirus-associated TCR beta chains were confirmed in vitro to be specific for cytomegalovirus antigens. In a later analysis, TCR association rates were found to vary across HLA loci, with the most associated TCRs seen for DRB1 alleles and the fewest for HLA-C alleles. A later analysis found that most CMV-associated TCR beta chains appeared HLA-restricted, with HLA associations seemingly driven largely by CMV exposure. The study listed 150 to 200 TCR beta chains as associated with cytomegalovirus.

This clone was counted only a few times. No cognate antigen has been identified for it. Within one base of it there is no much larger clone, and no base qualities were kept. The cohort consisted of hundreds of healthy bone marrow donors. Cohort members were all nominally healthy when sampled, although unrecorded immune exposures were likely present. The donor was CMV seropositive and belonged to the group of 250 to 300 seropositive cohort members. Each donor provided a peripheral blood sample, and peripheral blood mononuclear cells were used for TCR beta sequencing. Genomic DNA was extracted from the blood cell samples with the Qiagen DNeasy Blood Extraction Kit. The CDR3 starts with the cysteine, ends with the phenylalanine, and has 14 residues. Only the CDR3 part of the read is kept: 42 bases, read in frame from the first base. Relative to germline, V is missing 7 bases and J is missing 4 bases, with 6 bases of the junction outside any gene match. CDR1 and CDR2 were assigned from the germline V gene as SGHNT and YENEEA.

Library preparation employed the immunoSEQ multiplex PCR assay. A mixture of 60 forward primers for TCR Vbeta segments and 13 reverse primers for TCR Jbeta segments was used in the multiplex PCR. Amplification of the CDR3 region of rearranged TCR beta genes was performed with a multiplex PCR assay on genomic DNA. On the Illumina HiSeq System, the amplified TCR beta libraries were sequenced as 87-base-pair reads. The authors' analysis ran thus. Across the 670 or so repertoires, a later analysis counted roughly 77 million unique TCR beta chains, 9 million to 14 million of which were shared by at least two donors. To remove PCR and sequencing errors, raw reads were error-corrected and collapsed into unique sequences using a nearest-neighbor algorithm that merged closely related sequences. Alignment of CDR3 sequences to IMGT reference sequences was used to assign V, D and J gene segments. For a sequence to be retained, at least a six-nucleotide match to both a V gene segment and a J gene segment was required. Rearrangements were classified as productive when the CDR3 lacked stop codons and remained in frame with V and J, and all other rearrangements were classified as non-productive. Following IMGT convention, CDR3 was defined as the stretch from the second conserved V-encoded cysteine up to the conserved J-encoded phenylalanine. In an earlier analysis of approximately 500 of the donors, sequences lacking an unambiguous match to a single V gene segment were excluded. An earlier analysis of almost 600 of the donors classified V segments as functional when productive rearrangements were above 56.7% and as segregating when the standard deviation between donors was above 5%. A statistical classification framework was built for diagnosing cytomegalovirus status from the catalog of TCR beta chain sequences. In a later analysis, TCR nucleotide sequences were compared against IMGT/GENE-DB human TR gene sequences so that V and J genes could be assigned. A later analysis assigned CDR3 sequences and most-parsimonious VDJ recombination scenarios with the TCRdist pipeline. In a later analysis, each TCR beta chain was defined by its CDR3 amino acid sequence together with its V-gene family, and reads without a unique V-gene family were excluded. In a later analysis, 450 to 600 highly shared, low-generation-probability nucleotide sequences were removed to address suspected cross-contamination and a sequencing artifact. A later analysis calculated a clonal expansion index for each public chain from normalized within-repertoire ranks of inferred template counts. Generation probabilities in a later analysis came from a VDJ recombination model fitted to out-of-frame rearrangements, and those results were checked against IGoR. A later analysis scored TCR-TCR, TCR-HLA and TCR-CMV co-occurrence with hypergeometric tests, applying a repertoire-size bias correction to TCR pairs. A later analysis estimated false discovery rates by permuting HLA or CMV assignments 20 times. In a later analysis, co-occurring TCRs were grouped with DBSCAN, and TCRdist sequence similarity was added when clustering was performed within HLA-allele-positive subsets. Repertoires with fewer than 30,000 or more than 120,000 public chains, plus five repertoires with anomalous nucleotide sharing, were excluded from co-occurrence clustering. TCRdb retrieved this table from immuneACCESS and kept in-frame rearrangements only. Not all clones are present; in checked studies, unresolved V genes account for under half, and no reason is known for the remainder. That table supplies the V and J calls and clone size; D and trimming were determined from the DNA. Counted in this sample were 170,000 or so clones; just under 85% of them appeared once. Of the sample, around 5% is held by the ten largest clones.

Source material: PBMCs. The source is a girl aged 5 to 17 in good health and CMV-seropositive. The chain is made from TRBV11-3 and TRBJ2-2; 7 junctional bases match TRBD1. The CDR3 loop reads CASTRDRFTGELFF. The DNA sequence reads TGTGCCAGCACGAGGGACAGATTCACCGGGGAGCTGTTTTTT. With the rest looked up from the reference TRBV11-3 and TRBJ2-2 genes rather than sequenced, the full variable domain is EAGVVQSPRYKIIEKKQPVAFWCNPISGHNTLYWYLQNLGQGPELLIRYENEEAVDDSQLPKDRFSAERLKGVDSTLKIQPAELGDSAVYLCASTRDRFTGELFFGEGSRLTVL.